A selection of T cell receptor beta chains follows, all from one sample in a study of shared clonotypes between healthy human individuals. Clones were read by immunoSEQ multiplex PCR, and TCRdb kept only the in-frame ones, dropping some. The repertoire consists of more than 1.2 million clones, with about 98.5% occurring once and the leading ten covering around 0.38%. What was sequenced was naive CD4+ T cells sorted from blood. These receptors were taken from a man aged 25 to 40 in good health. CDR3s include the opening cysteine and the closing phenylalanine or tryptophan.

CDR3,V,J
CASSEGWVEQYF,TRBV2,TRBJ2-7
CASSPQGALGNTIYF,TRBV18,TRBJ1-3
CASRSSGSSYNEQFF,TRBV19,TRBJ2-1
CASSQSISPSDQPQHF,TRBV23-1,TRBJ1-5
CASSLAGIQGYNEQFF,TRBV5-4,TRBJ2-1
CASSVGAGGPHEQYF,TRBV9,TRBJ2-7
CASSTGHLGSYEQYF,TRBV5-1,TRBJ2-7
CASSSTGDQGQPQHF,TRBV6-5,TRBJ1-5
CASTQRVDEQYF,TRBV7-9,TRBJ2-7
CASSIGTSNTEAFF,TRBV9,TRBJ1-1
CASSLGGLAGVRSVQFF,TRBV7-9,TRBJ2-1
CASSLARTGYGYTF,TRBV7-2,TRBJ1-2
CASSTGAGYEQYF,TRBV11-3,TRBJ2-7
CASSRWSDYNEQFF,TRBV5-4,TRBJ2-1
CASSVRTSGGAGEQFF,TRBV9,TRBJ2-1
CASSLPTFNEQFF,TRBV28,TRBJ2-1
CASSPPGSRGLNEQFF,TRBV18,TRBJ2-1
CASSSEGQGDEQFF,TRBV6-1,TRBJ2-1
CASSPQVGTGPLYEQYF,TRBV18,TRBJ2-7
CASSLGPQTKGGYTF,TRBV5-6,TRBJ1-2
CASSSWDDKNYGYTF,TRBV25-1,TRBJ1-2
CASSYQGAGNTIYF,TRBV5-1,TRBJ1-3
CSFIAGVSYNEQFF,TRBV29-1,TRBJ2-1
CASSPSIDTDTQYF,TRBV7-3,TRBJ2-3
CASSSLPGQLPYEQYF,TRBV5-1,TRBJ2-7
CASSWTGEEKLFF,TRBV5-1,TRBJ1-4
CASSLSVNTGELFF,TRBV7-9,TRBJ2-2
CASSLGVGREQFF,TRBV5-1,TRBJ2-1
CASSLLGQGQYEQYF,TRBV5-1,TRBJ2-7
CASSEEGQGGDMAFF,TRBV2,TRBJ1-1
CASSPRLREYEQYF,TRBV5-8,TRBJ2-7
CASTDYDYPTTGELFF,TRBV19,TRBJ2-2
CSVVGTWGTQYF,TRBV29-1,TRBJ2-5
CASSDRVPSYNEQFF,TRBV10-1,TRBJ2-1
CASSLRQGAEAFF,TRBV28,TRBJ1-1
CASSIERVLTF,TRBV28,TRBJ2-6
CASSLTGTPRVTGELFF,TRBV7-3,TRBJ2-2
CASSLGLADYEQYF,TRBV5-1,TRBJ2-7
CASSLGGSGPFGQFF,TRBV27,TRBJ2-1
CASVGGLAPNEQFF,TRBV7-8,TRBJ2-1